One and the same sample provided the 21 T cell receptor beta chains below, sequenced in a study of tumor-infiltrating lymphocytes in oesophageal squamous cell carcinoma. TCRdb recomputed calls from the PCR reads with MiXCR, one row per CDR3 protein. The sample has fewer than 20,000 distinct CDR3 sequences, approximately 54% seen once; the top ten hold around two fifths. Sequencing used esophageal tumor tissue. The receptors come from a female donor with esophageal squamous cell carcinoma.

The chain is built from TRBV7-3 and TRBJ2-1; tentatively, D is TRBD1 (6 bases). Trimming stripped 1 base from V and 0 bases from J, with 10 bases between. This CDR3 has 16 residues. The V gene's germline CDR1 is SGHTA and CDR2 FQGTGA. CDR3 in DNA: TGTGCCAGCAGCTTAAGTGGGGACATCTCCTACAATGAGCAGTTCTTC. Translation: CASSLSGDISYNEQFF.

V gene TRBV24-1 combines with J gene TRBJ2-1; D gene uncertain. The CDR3 consists of 11 residues. V was shortened by 8 bases and J by 6 bases, with 7 bases between the two germline ends. Germline V CDR1 and CDR2: KGHDR, SFDVKD. This chain's CDR3 is CATTLGNEQFF. The CDR3 region has the DNA TGTGCCACCACCTTGGGCAATGAGCAGTTCTTC.

This clonotype was counted only a few times. The CDR3 ends on some other residue instead of the conserved phenylalanine or tryptophan, so this is likely a read error. The limits of the CDR3 on the DNA are not certain, so only TCRdb's listed CDR3 is given. This chain uses TRBV5-4 with TRBJ1-1; the table assigns TRBD1, which was not confirmed against the DNA. The CDR3 has 9 residues if both end residues are counted. CDR1 is SGHNT, CDR2 YYREEE, per germline (reference sequence). CDR3 amino acids: CASRHDRDR.

The chain joins TRBV7-8 to TRBJ2-2, with D maybe TRBD1 (5 bases). CDR1 and CDR2 (germline): SGHVS, FQNEAQ. The CDR3 runs to 12 residues. Trimming removed 6 bases from V and 5 bases from J, with 7 bases in between. The CDR3 protein is CASRGLTGELFF. The CDR3 bases are TGTGCCAGCAGGGGGCTAACCGGGGAGCTGTTTTTT.

A remark on this clonotype: At one of its ends the junction is not consistent with the germline gene, which may arise from a read error. This sequence joins TRBV19 and TRBJ1-2; TRBD1 agrees at 7 bases. CDR1 LNHDA and CDR2 SQIVND come from the germline V gene (reference sequence). The CDR3 contains 14 residues. The CDR3 DNA reads TGTGCCAGTAGTATGTCCGACAGGGAGTATGGATACACCTTC. This codes for CASSMSDREYGYTF.

This clonotype was detected only a few times. The V and J genes are TRBV12-3 or TRBV12-4 and TRBJ2-3; possibly TRBD2 for D (5 bases). The better agreement between TRBJ2-5 and the DNA end casts doubt on the J call. The CDR3 covers 14 residues. For the CDR3, the DNA is TGTGCCAGCAGTTTCGGGGATAAACAAGAGACCCAGTACTTC. Its translation is CASSFGDKQETQYF.

The chain recombines TRBV12-3 or TRBV12-4 with TRBJ2-6; tentatively, D is TRBD2 (6 bases). The CDR3 is made up of 15 amino acids. Trimming cost V 2 bases and J 3 bases, with 8 bases left between them. The CDR3 DNA sequence: TGTGCCAGCAGTTTAAGGGGAGGTGGGGCCAACGTCCTGACTTTC. It yields the protein CASSLRGGGANVLTF.

This clonotype was picked up many times. The V call is TRBV19, the J call TRBJ2-1, with D uncertain. There are 17 residues in the CDR3. Germline V lookup: CDR1 LNHDA, CDR2 SQIVND (reference sequence). The V end lost 6 bases, the J end lost 0 bases, and 18 bases lay between the germline ends. The DNA for the CDR3 is TGTGCCAGTAGGGTGGCTCGCGGCAGTAACTCCTACAATGAGCAGTTCTTC. Protein sequence: CASRVARGSNSYNEQFF.

This clonotype is medium-sized within its sample. Relative to the germline gene, one junction end is altered; a read error may explain this. The chain couples TRBV7-9 to TRBJ2-1; D might be TRBD1 (6 bases). Germline assignment: CDR1 SEHNR and CDR2 FQNEAQ (reference sequence). The CDR3 covers 15 residues. CDR3 nucleotide sequence: TGTGCCAGCAGCCCCCCTTCCCAGTCCGGACAGTTTTGGGACTTC. Its translation: CASSPPSQSGQFWDF.

This clonotype was counted ten times or more. The V and J genes are TRBV27 and TRBJ2-5; possible D gene TRBD1, 6 bases. Trimming left V 2 bases short and J 0 bases short, with 7 bases between. Germline loops: CDR1 MNHEY, CDR2 SMNVEV (reference sequence). The CDR3 length is 14 residues. The CDR3 spells CASSLQGYQETQYF. The CDR3 nucleotides read TGTGCCAGCAGTTTACAGGGGTACCAAGAGACCCAGTACTTC.

This clonotype is medium-sized in the sample. The chain recombines TRBV7-9 with TRBJ1-1, with 7 positions matching TRBD1. The V segment lost 5 bases and the J segment 0 bases; nucleotides outside the gene matches: 15. The CDR3 loop spans 18 amino acids. Germline CDR1 and CDR2: SEHNR and FQNEAQ (reference sequence). Written as DNA, the CDR3 is TGTGCCAGCAGCACAAGACAGGGTGGGGTTTTCATGAACACTGAAGCTTTCTTT. Protein: CASSTRQGGVFMNTEAFF.

This clonotype was counted between two and nine times. The CDR3 DNA is TGTGCCAGCAGCTTATCAGGAATAGAGACCCAGTACTTC. It encodes CASSLSGIETQYF. This sequence joins TRBV7-6 and TRBJ2-5; no reliable D call. Per germline, CDR1 SGHVS and CDR2 FNYEAQ. The CDR3 extends over 13 amino acids. Trimming left V 2 bases short and J 4 bases short, with 8 bases between.

This clonotype showed up many times. The chain employs TRBV6-1 and TRBJ2-7; 10 bases fit TRBD1. This CDR3 spans 16 amino acids. Per the germline V gene, CDR1 is MNHNS and CDR2 is SASEGT. The V segment lost 4 bases and the J segment 0 bases; nucleotides outside the gene matches: 6. The CDR3 sequence: CASSAPGQGSSYEQYF. In DNA form, the CDR3 reads TGTGCCAGCAGTGCCCCGGGACAGGGGAGCTCCTACGAGCAGTACTTC.

This clonotype was recorded at least ten times. The genes are TRBV7-6 and TRBJ2-5; 8 nucleotides match TRBD1. Near its end, the DNA agrees better with TRBJ2-7, so the J call may be wrong. CDR1 and CDR2 (germline): SGHVS, FNYEAQ. This CDR3 region has 13 residues. CDR3 sequence reads: CASSPTGGYEQYF. The CDR3 region has the DNA TGTGCCAGCAGCCCTACAGGGGGCTACGAGCAGTACTTC.

The gene calls are TRBV6-2 or TRBV6-3 and TRBJ2-5; 7 bases fit TRBD2. The CDR3 consists of 16 residues. J gave up 3 bases and V 7 bases, and 14 bases lay outside the gene matches. Germline loops: CDR1 MNHEY, CDR2 SVGEGT. CDR3 loop: CASKMWSGGGKETQYF. The CDR3, as DNA: TGTGCCAGCAAAATGTGGTCGGGAGGAGGAAAAGAGACCCAGTACTTC.

The chain couples TRBV27 to TRBJ2-4, with 10 bases fitting TRBD2. The J call may be faulty, since TRBJ2-1 better matches the DNA end. Germline assignment: CDR1 MNHEY and CDR2 SMNVEV (reference sequence). CDR3 length: 14 residues. The CDR3 loop reads CASPLAGWNYEQFF. In nucleotides, the CDR3 is TGTGCCAGCCCACTAGCGGGATGGAACTACGAGCAGTTCTTC.

This clonotype is a singleton in its sample. This chain uses TRBV6-5 with TRBJ2-7; D is possibly TRBD1 (6 bases). The DNA end is more similar to TRBJ2-1, so the J call may be wrong. This CDR3 region has 13 residues. Germline V CDR1 and CDR2: MNHEY, SVGAGI. DNA for the CDR3: TGTGCCAGCAGAACCACAGGGTTCAATGAGCAGTTCTTC. Its translation: CASRTTGFNEQFF.

Ten or more counts support this clonotype. This sequence joins TRBV18 and TRBJ2-5; TRBD2 matches 14 bases. Losses at the gene ends were 0 bases for V and 3 bases for J; bases not matched to a gene: 3. Germline loops: CDR1 KGHSH, CDR2 LQKENI. CDR3 length: 17 amino acids. The CDR3: CASSPPVGLAGEETQYF. CDR3 DNA: TGTGCCAGCTCACCACCAGTGGGACTAGCGGGAGAAGAGACCCAGTACTTC.

The rearrangement joins TRBV12-3 or TRBV12-4 to TRBJ2-7, with TRBD1 matching 10 bases. V was pared by 5 bases and J by 0 bases, with 4 bases of the junction left unmatched. CDR3 size: 15 residues. CDR3 bases: TGTGCCAGCAGTCCCGGACAGGGGGTCTCCTACGAGCAGTACTTC. The encoded protein is CASSPGQGVSYEQYF.

CDR3 sequence (DNA): TGCGCCAGCAGCTTGGCCGGTTCTAAAATTGGGAGCACAGATACGCAGTATTTT. The encoded protein is CASSLAGSKIGSTDTQYF. The chain couples TRBV5-1 to TRBJ2-3; D call uncertain. The CDR3 length is 18 residues. V was shortened by 0 bases and J by 0 bases, with 17 bases between the two germline ends. Germline assignment: CDR1 SGHRS and CDR2 YFSETQ. Combining the CDR3 with reference TRBV5-1 and TRBJ2-3 gives the whole variable domain KAGVTQTPRYLIKTRGQQVTLSCSPISGHRSVSWYQQTPGQGLQFLFEYFSETQRNKGNFPGRFSGRQFSNSRSEMNVSTLELGDSALYLCASSLAGSKIGSTDTQYFGPGTRLTVL.

This clonotype came up many times. Since no conserved phenylalanine or tryptophan closes the CDR3, a read error is the likely cause. The DNA is omitted, as the CDR3 cannot be located on it reliably, and the CDR3 follows TCRdb's listing. The chain couples TRBV6-1 to TRBJ2-7; the table calls TRBD1, which could not be checked here. The CDR3 is made up of 16 amino acids, end residues included. CDR1 is MNHNS, CDR2 SASEGT, per germline. The CDR3 reads CASRGTGGFYGYTFGS.